The present T cell receptor (beta chain) was sequenced within a study of blood T cell repertoires in COVID-19. Study information: COVID-19 samples from acute and convalescent phases originated in the United States, Italy and Spain. The cDNA or gDNA used as material had been derived from T cells, B-cell-depleted T cells, or PBMCs.

Repertoires were generated with immunoSEQ multiplex PCR, while TCRdb's copy carries only in-frame clones and drops some. The sample contains approximately 240,000 clones, 80% to 90% of which appear only once. CDR3 length: 13 residues. The germline gives CDR1 SGHVS, CDR2 FQNEAQ. J was trimmed by 6 bases and V by 5 bases; bases with no gene match: 7. The sequence came from a woman aged 18-35 years in a cohort exposed to, infected with or recovered from COVID-19 (not recorded which). The chain is built from TRBV7-8 and TRBJ2-7, with TRBD1 identical over 7 bases. What was sequenced was PBMCs or T cells enriched from blood (not recorded which). CDR3 sequence reads: CASSPTRGSEQYF. The CDR3 nucleotides are TGTGCCAGCAGCCCGACCAGGGGGTCCGAGCAGTACTTC. Combining the CDR3 with reference TRBV7-8 and TRBJ2-7 gives the whole variable domain GAGVSQSPRYKVAKRGQDVALRCDPISGHVSLFWYQQALGQGPEFLTYFQNEAQLDKSGLPSDRFFAERPEGSVSTLKIQRTQQEDSAVYLCASSPTRGSEQYFGPGTRLTVT.